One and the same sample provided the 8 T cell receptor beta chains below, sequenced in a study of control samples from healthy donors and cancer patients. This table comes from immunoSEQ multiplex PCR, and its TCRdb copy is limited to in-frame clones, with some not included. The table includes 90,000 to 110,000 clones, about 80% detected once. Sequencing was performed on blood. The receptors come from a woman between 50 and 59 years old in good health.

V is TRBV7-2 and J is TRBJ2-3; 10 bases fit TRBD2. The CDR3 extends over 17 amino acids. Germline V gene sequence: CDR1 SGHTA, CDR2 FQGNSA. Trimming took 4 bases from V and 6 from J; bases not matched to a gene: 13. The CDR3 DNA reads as TGTGCCAGCAGCTCAGTCAGGGTCAGCGGGGGGGCCGATACGCAGTATTTT. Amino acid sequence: CASSSVRVSGGADTQYF.

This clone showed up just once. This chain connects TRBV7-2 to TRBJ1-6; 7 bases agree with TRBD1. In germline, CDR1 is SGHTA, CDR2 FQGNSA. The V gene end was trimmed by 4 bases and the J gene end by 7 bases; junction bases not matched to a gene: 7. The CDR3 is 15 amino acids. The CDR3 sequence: CASSSQGGGNSPLHF. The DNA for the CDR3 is TGTGCCAGCAGCTCCCAGGGGGGTGGCAATTCACCCCTCCACTTT.

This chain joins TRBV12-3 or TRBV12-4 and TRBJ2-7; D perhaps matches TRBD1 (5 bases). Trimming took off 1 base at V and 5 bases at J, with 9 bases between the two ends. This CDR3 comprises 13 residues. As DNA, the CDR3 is TGTGCCAGCAGTTTAGTTCAGGGCCACGAGCAGTACTTC. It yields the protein CASSLVQGHEQYF.

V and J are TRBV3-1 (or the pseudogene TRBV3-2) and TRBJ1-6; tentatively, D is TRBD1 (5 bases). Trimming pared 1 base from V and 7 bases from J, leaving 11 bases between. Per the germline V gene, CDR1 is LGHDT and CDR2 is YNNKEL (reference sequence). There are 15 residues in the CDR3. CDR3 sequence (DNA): TGTGCCAGCAGCCAAGGGGTGGGGCCAAATTCACCCCTCCACTTT. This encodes CASSQGVGPNSPLHF.

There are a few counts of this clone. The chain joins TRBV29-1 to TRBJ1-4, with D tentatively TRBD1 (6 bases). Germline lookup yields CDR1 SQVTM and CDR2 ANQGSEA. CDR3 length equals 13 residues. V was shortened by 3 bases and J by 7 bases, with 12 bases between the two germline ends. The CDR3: CSVDPGGREKLFF. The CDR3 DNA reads TGCAGCGTTGACCCTGGGGGCCGTGAAAAACTGTTTTTT.

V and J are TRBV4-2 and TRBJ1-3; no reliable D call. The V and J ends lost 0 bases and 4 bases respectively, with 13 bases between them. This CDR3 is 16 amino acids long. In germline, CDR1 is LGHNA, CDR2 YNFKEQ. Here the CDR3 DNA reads TGTGCCAGCAGCCAAGAGGTACGAACCCCGGGAAACACCATATATTTT. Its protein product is CASSQEVRTPGNTIYF.

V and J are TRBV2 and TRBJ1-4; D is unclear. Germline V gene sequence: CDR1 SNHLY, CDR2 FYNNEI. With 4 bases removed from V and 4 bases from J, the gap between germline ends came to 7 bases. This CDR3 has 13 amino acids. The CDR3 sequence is CASSGSYNEKLFF. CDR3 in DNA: TGTGCCAGCAGTGGGTCGTATAATGAAAAACTGTTTTTT.

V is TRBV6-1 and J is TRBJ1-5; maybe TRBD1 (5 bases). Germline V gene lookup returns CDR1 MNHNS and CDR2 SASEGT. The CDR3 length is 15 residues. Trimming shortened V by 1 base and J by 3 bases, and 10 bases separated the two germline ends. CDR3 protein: CASSEGQQHNQPQHF. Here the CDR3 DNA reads TGTGCCAGCAGTGAAGGACAGCAACACAATCAGCCCCAGCATTTT.